This TCR beta chain emerged from a study of T cell repertoires in cytomegalovirus infection. The sample holds many counts of this clonotype. TCRdb used MiXCR to reprocess the reads, holding one entry per CDR3 protein. The data contain under 200,000 distinct CDR3 sequences, roughly 9% of them singletons. This sequence originates from a human donor in good health (CMV status not recorded). Some clones in this sample may be carry-over from other donors' samples. The sequenced sample consisted of PBMCs.

The DNA of the CDR3 is TGTGCCAGCAGTTGGACAGGGATTCAGCCCCAGCATTTT. Its protein is CASSWTGIQPQHF. J is TRBJ1-5 and V is TRBV28, with 8 bases that match TRBD1. Germline V gene data show CDR1 as MDHEN and CDR2 as SYDVKM. The CDR3 consists of 13 residues. The junction had 2 bases not matched to a gene; V was cut back by 4 bases and J by 6 bases.